The 28 T cell receptor beta chains in this list originate from one sample, sequenced in a study of blood T cell repertoires in COVID-19. TCRdb's table, derived via immunoSEQ multiplex PCR, lists solely in-frame clones and lacks some. The table lists some 25,000 clones, roughly 84% of them singletons, with around 32% in the top ten. Sequenced: peripheral blood. The source is a human donor in a cohort sampled during active COVID-19.

This clone was counted once. The J gene is TRBJ1-2, the V gene TRBV2; 9 bases are shared with TRBD1. J was trimmed by 7 bases and V by 6 bases; bases with no gene match: 9. The CDR3 is 14 amino acids. CDR1 is SNHLY and CDR2 is FYNNEI in the germline V gene. CDR3 coding DNA: TGTGCCAGCAGCCATAGACAGGGGGAAAGTGGCTACACCTTC. This encodes CASSHRQGESGYTF.

This chain uses TRBV28 with TRBJ2-2; perhaps TRBD1 as D (5 bases). V lost 1 base to trimming and J lost 6 bases, with 9 bases between them. Germline V gene sequence: CDR1 MDHEN, CDR2 SYDVKM. The CDR3 sequence is 14 residues long. This CDR3 reads CASSLFSRAGELFF. CDR3 in DNA: TGTGCCAGCAGTTTATTCAGCAGGGCCGGGGAGCTGTTTTTT.

This clone was seen only once. The J gene is TRBJ2-5, the V gene TRBV12-3 or TRBV12-4; D is undetermined. The V and J ends lost 6 bases and 3 bases respectively, with 11 bases between them. The CDR3 sequence is 13 residues long. CDR3 in DNA: TGTGCCAGCAGACCGAGCGTTGAAGAGACCCAGTACTTC. Its protein is CASRPSVEETQYF.

V and J are TRBV9 and TRBJ1-6; TRBD1 aligns across 9 bases. Germline trimming cut 0 bases from V and 8 bases from J; bases unmatched to any gene: 3. The CDR3 runs 15 residues. Germline lookup yields CDR1 SGDLS and CDR2 YYNGEE. CDR3 sequence (DNA): TGTGCCAGCAGCGTAGGGGGACAGGGCTATTCACCCCTCCACTTT. Protein: CASSVGGQGYSPLHF.

This sequence joins TRBV30 and TRBJ2-7, with D perhaps TRBD2 (5 bases). CDR3 length: 12 residues. Germline CDR1 reads GTSNPN; CDR2 reads SVGIG (reference sequence). Between the trimmed V and J ends, which lost 1 base and 3 bases, there was a span of 7 bases. CDR3 protein: CAWSEGSYEQYF. CDR3 bases: TGTGCCTGGAGTGAAGGGAGCTACGAGCAGTACTTC.

The gene calls are TRBV7-2 and TRBJ2-3; 11 nucleotides agree with TRBD2. Per the germline V gene, CDR1 is SGHTA and CDR2 is FQGNSA. The CDR3 spans 17 residues. The junction had 7 bases not matched to a gene; V was cut back by 3 bases and J by 2 bases. The CDR3 region has the DNA TGTGCCAGCAGCTTGACGACTAGCGGGAAAAACACAGATACGCAGTATTTT. Protein sequence: CASSLTTSGKNTDTQYF.

V gene TRBV6-6 combines with J gene TRBJ2-2; 7 nucleotides agree with TRBD1. The trim removed 7 bases at V and 13 bases at J, leaving 15 bases unmatched. Per germline, CDR1 MNHNY and CDR2 SVGAGI (reference sequence). The CDR3 runs 14 residues. The CDR3 nucleotides read TGTGCCAGCAAACCGACCGGGACAGCCCGCCGGCTGTTTTTT. Translation: CASKPTGTARRLFF.

The chain recombines TRBV30 with TRBJ1-6, with D possibly being TRBD1 (5 bases). The CDR3 is 19 amino acids. Trimming cost V 3 bases and J 9 bases, with 30 bases left between them. From germline, CDR1 is GTSNPN and CDR2 SVGIG (reference sequence). The CDR3 DNA reads as TGTGCCTGGAGCCATGATGCCCAGGGTTTGGAGGGTTGGGGTTCACCCCTCCACTTT. This encodes CAWSHDAQGLEGWGSPLHF. The variable domain in full, with the rest retrieved from reference TRBV30 and TRBJ1-6, is SQTIHQWPATLVQPVGSPLSLECTVEGTSNPNLYWYRQAAGRGLQLLFYSVGIGQISSEVPQNLSASRPQDRQFILSSKKLLLSDSGFYLCAWSHDAQGLEGWGSPLHFGNGTRLTVT.

The chain uses TRBV7-2 and TRBJ2-3; D is perhaps TRBD2 (6 bases). Trimming removed 1 base at V and 5 bases at J, with 19 bases between. The CDR3 extends over 17 amino acids. Germline V CDR1 and CDR2: SGHTA, FQGNSA. CDR3 in DNA: TGTGCCAGCAGCTTAGTGATGGGGTCGGGGGTTATAGATACGCAGTATTTT. It is translated as CASSLVMGSGVIDTQYF.

The chain recombines TRBV7-9 with TRBJ1-1; D is perhaps TRBD1 (6 bases). This CDR3 is 16 amino acids long. V lost 2 bases and J 0 bases, leaving 13 bases between the germline ends. Germline V gene data show CDR1 as SEHNR and CDR2 as FQNEAQ (reference sequence). CDR3 nucleotides: TGTGCCAGCAGCTTATGGAGAGGGGGTGTGAACACTGAAGCTTTCTTT. Encoded protein: CASSLWRGGVNTEAFF.

This sequence joins TRBV28 and TRBJ2-3, with D maybe TRBD2 (7 bases). The CDR3 extends over 14 amino acids. CDR1 and CDR2 from the germline V gene are MDHEN and SYDVKM. V shed 7 bases and J shed 4 bases, with 15 bases lying between them. The CDR3 protein is CASNTGRGSDTQYF. In DNA form, the CDR3 reads TGTGCCAGCAATACAGGGAGGGGCTCAGATACGCAGTATTTT.

This clone appeared a single time. Distinct nucleotide sequences in the sample also encode this CDR3. The rearrangement joins TRBV3-1 (or the pseudogene TRBV3-2) to TRBJ1-2; possibly TRBD1 for D (5 bases). Trimming removed 4 bases at V and 8 bases at J, with 14 bases between. Germline CDR1 reads LGHDT; CDR2 reads YNNKEL (reference sequence). The CDR3 is 13 residues long. The chain's CDR3 is CASSPGGEGGYTF. CDR3 nucleotide sequence: TGTGCCAGCAGCCCGGGGGGGGAGGGGGGCTACACCTTC.

The chain recombines TRBV18 with TRBJ2-7; possibly TRBD1 for D (5 bases). This CDR3 is 14 amino acids long. Trimming pared 3 bases from V and 2 bases from J, leaving 11 bases between. Germline CDR1 and CDR2: KGHSH and LQKENI. CDR3 residues: CASSPVTATYEQYF. CDR3 bases: TGTGCCAGCTCACCTGTGACAGCTACCTACGAGCAGTACTTC.

The chain uses TRBV20-1 and TRBJ1-4; the D is unclear. Germline values: CDR1 DFQATT, CDR2 SNEGSKA (reference sequence). Trimming took 3 bases from V and 7 from J, leaving 12 bases between them. CDR3 length: 13 amino acids. CDR3 in amino acids: CSASRGLSEKLFF. Here the CDR3 DNA reads TGCAGTGCTAGTCGAGGGTTAAGTGAAAAACTGTTTTTT.

The chain links TRBV5-1 to TRBJ2-3, with TRBD2 identical over 7 bases. Unmatched junction bases numbered 3, after V lost 4 bases and J lost 1 base. This CDR3 comprises 14 residues. The V gene's germline CDR1 is SGHRS and CDR2 YFSETQ. The CDR3: CASSLSGGTDTQYF. The CDR3 nucleotides are TGCGCCAGCAGCCTAAGCGGGGGCACAGATACGCAGTATTTT.

The V gene is TRBV29-1, the J gene TRBJ2-2, with 13 bases that match TRBD2. The CDR3 is 17 residues long. Germline V CDR1 and CDR2: SQVTM, ANQGSEA. V shed 4 bases and J 4 bases; nucleotides not matched to a gene: 9. CDR3 amino acids: CSVAQTSGRTGTGELFF. DNA for the CDR3: TGCAGCGTTGCCCAGACTAGCGGGAGGACGGGCACCGGGGAGCTGTTTTTT.

The rearrangement joins TRBV19 to TRBJ2-4; no reliable D call. Trimming left V 1 base short and J 5 bases short, with 9 bases between. The CDR3 totals 14 residues. Germline CDR1 reads LNHDA; CDR2 reads SQIVND (reference sequence). The DNA for the CDR3 is TGTGCCAGTAGTATAGCTGGGCTCCAAAACATTCAGTACTTC. Protein sequence: CASSIAGLQNIQYF.

The rearrangement links TRBV7-2 to TRBJ2-7; 8 bases fit TRBD2. The germline gives CDR1 SGHTA, CDR2 FQGNSA. Trimming removed 1 base from V and 3 bases from J; junction bases left unmatched: 5. This CDR3 is built from 15 residues. CDR3 amino acids: CASSLDGGEGYEQYF. CDR3 coding DNA: TGTGCCAGCAGCTTAGACGGGGGGGAAGGCTACGAGCAGTACTTC. Full variable domain (missing parts from reference TRBV7-2 and TRBJ2-7): GAGVSQSPSNKVTEKGKDVELRCDPISGHTALYWYRQSLGQGLEFLIYFQGNSAPDKSGLPSDRFSAERTGGSVSTLTIQRTQQEDSAVYLCASSLDGGEGYEQYFGPGTRLTVT.

The V gene is TRBV7-3, the J gene TRBJ2-1; 7 bases map to TRBD2. Germline V gives CDR1 SGHTA, CDR2 FQGTGA. This CDR3 comprises 15 residues. V shed 4 bases and J 0 bases; nucleotides not matched to a gene: 3. The CDR3 DNA follows: TGTGCCAGCAGCTCGCGGGAGAGCTCCTACAATGAGCAGTTCTTC. Residues: CASSSRESSYNEQFF. Looking up the rest from reference TRBV7-3 and TRBJ2-1 gives the full variable domain: GAGVSQTPSNKVTEKGKYVELRCDPISGHTALYWYRQSLGQGPEFLIYFQGTGAADDSGLPNDRFFAVRPEGSVSTLKIQRTERGDSAVYLCASSSRESSYNEQFFGPGTRLTVL.

This chain connects TRBV3-1 (or the pseudogene TRBV3-2) to TRBJ1-6; D remains unclear. Trimming took 4 bases from V and 7 from J, leaving 8 bases between them. In germline, CDR1 is LGHDT, CDR2 YNNKEL (reference sequence). The CDR3 runs 13 residues. The CDR3 here is CASSPQYNSPLHF. For the CDR3, the DNA is TGTGCCAGCAGCCCTCAGTACAATTCACCCCTCCACTTT.

This clone was recorded only once. In DNA, the CDR3 is TGTGCCTGGAGGACCCGGGGCACCGGGGAGCTGTTTTTT. Its translation: CAWRTRGTGELFF. The V call is TRBV30, the J call TRBJ2-2, with a weak D call TRBD2 (5 bases). Trimming left V 3 bases short and J 4 bases short, with 9 bases between. This CDR3 is built from 13 residues. CDR1 and CDR2 (germline): GTSNPN, SVGIG (reference sequence).

V and J are TRBV11-3 and TRBJ2-1, with 15 positions matching TRBD2. The V gene end was trimmed by 5 bases and the J gene end by 0 bases; junction bases not matched to a gene: 8. Germline CDR1 SGHNT, CDR2 YENEEA. This CDR3 is 19 amino acids long. The CDR3 region is CASSEGTSGGPSSYNEQFF. The CDR3 coding sequence is TGTGCCAGCAGCGAAGGGACTAGCGGGGGGCCCAGCTCCTACAATGAGCAGTTCTTC.

The rearrangement uses TRBV27 and TRBJ2-7; tentatively, D is TRBD1 (5 bases). Between the trimmed V and J ends, which lost 0 bases and 1 base, there was a span of 7 bases. Germline V CDR1 and CDR2: MNHEY, SMNVEV (reference sequence). This CDR3 has 14 residues. CDR3 loop: CASSLSAGSYEQYF. CDR3 nucleotides: TGTGCCAGCAGTTTATCGGCAGGGTCCTACGAGCAGTACTTC.

This chain joins TRBV7-2 and TRBJ2-7; D may be TRBD2 (6 bases). Trimming removed 1 base at V and 2 bases at J, with 12 bases between. The CDR3 totals 15 residues. The germline V gene encodes CDR1 SGHTA and CDR2 FQGNSA. The CDR3 sequence: CASSLGPSDTYEQYF. The CDR3 nucleotides read TGTGCCAGCAGCTTAGGGCCTAGCGATACCTACGAGCAGTACTTC.

The V and J genes are TRBV7-2 and TRBJ2-7; 7 nucleotides line up with TRBD2. Germline assignment: CDR1 SGHTA and CDR2 FQGNSA. The J segment lost 0 bases and the V segment lost 4 bases, leaving 3 bases of the junction unmatched. CDR3 length equals 14 residues. The CDR3 protein is CASSSTSDSYEQYF. In nucleotides, the CDR3 is TGTGCCAGCAGCTCTACTAGCGACTCCTACGAGCAGTACTTC.

The DNA of the CDR3 is TGTGCCAGTCGACCGGGACTAGCGGTCATCTCCTACGAGCAGTACTTC. Protein: CASRPGLAVISYEQYF. The chain has TRBV28 and TRBJ2-7, with 11 bases identical to TRBD2. This CDR3 is 16 amino acids long. CDR1 and CDR2 (germline): MDHEN, SYDVKM. The trim removed 9 bases at V and 0 bases at J, leaving 10 bases unmatched.

V and J are TRBV3-1 (or the pseudogene TRBV3-2) and TRBJ2-1, with 11 bases aligning to TRBD2. Germline V CDR1 and CDR2: LGHDT, YNNKEL (reference sequence). The CDR3 is 16 amino acids. After removal of 5 bases from V and 5 bases from J, the junction contained 8 bases not matched to a gene. The CDR3 DNA reads TGTGCCAGCAGCTATAGGGTACTAGCGGGGGACAATGAGCAGTTCTTC. This encodes CASSYRVLAGDNEQFF.

This clone came up a few times. The same CDR3 can be traced to other DNA sequences in this sample. The genes are TRBV5-4 and TRBJ2-7, with 8 bases identical to TRBD2. The trim removed 0 bases at V and 1 base at J, leaving 3 bases unmatched. The germline CDR1 and CDR2 sequences are SGHNT and YYREEE (reference sequence). This CDR3 has 15 amino acids. The CDR3 nucleotides are TGTGCCAGCAGCTTGGAGCTAGCGGGTTCCTACGAGCAGTACTTC. As protein: CASSLELAGSYEQYF.